A single T cell receptor (beta chain) is shown here with its context. Its specificity is unknown. V was shortened by 0 bases and J by 2 bases, with 10 bases between the two germline ends. Germline lookup yields CDR1 LGHNA and CDR2 YSLEER. CDR3 length: 15 amino acids. The sample belongs to a study of cytomegalovirus exposure and HLA in healthy donors. Study-wide results and caveats: In a later analysis, TCR beta V- and J-gene trimming was associated with a missense DCLRE1C variant. Previously analyzed data showed that most TCR beta V segments were productive at a frequency of about 87% or about 30%.

Samples came from healthy bone marrow donors. With 60 Vbeta and 13 Jbeta primers, the PCR was carried out. Here immunoSEQ multiplex PCR was the method, and the copy in TCRdb shows in-frame clones only, minus some. The data show about 200,000 clones, 65% to 85% seen once. The TCR comes from a man in his thirties or forties in good health and CMV-seronegative. The specimen was PBMCs. This rearrangement joins TRBV4-3 to TRBJ1-2, with D perhaps TRBD1 (6 bases). In nucleotides, the CDR3 is TGCGCCAGCAGCCAAGAGGGGGCCGGGAACTATGGCTACACCTTC. This codes for CASSQEGAGNYGYTF.